These 22 T cell receptor beta chains were all obtained from the same sample, sequenced in a study of identical twins. TCRdb re-analysed the 5' RACE reads in MiXCR, keeping a single row per CDR3 protein. The sample contains 300,000 to 350,000 distinct CDR3 sequences, roughly an eighth of which appear only once. These data also featured in a second study, about yellow fever vaccine responses in identical twins.

The sample consisted of CD8+ T cells sorted from blood. The receptors shown here come from a woman aged 18-30 years in good health.

In its sample, this clonotype was seen many times. The chain joins TRBV12-3 or TRBV12-4 to TRBJ2-1, with unresolved D. V lost 5 bases to trimming and J lost 5 bases, with 13 bases between them. This CDR3 is 14 amino acids long. CDR3 amino acids: CASSPSAGNNEQFF. The CDR3 nucleotides read TGTGCCAGCAGTCCCAGTGCAGGAAACAATGAGCAGTTCTTC.

This clonotype was counted only a few times. The gene calls are TRBV13 and TRBJ2-7; TRBD2 aligns across 9 bases. From germline, CDR1 is PRHDT and CDR2 FYEKMQ (reference sequence). J gave up 2 bases and V 5 bases, and 16 bases lay outside the gene matches. The CDR3 runs to 18 residues. In DNA form, the CDR3 reads TGTGCCAGCAGCCGACGGAATCTCGGGCTAGCGGGACCCTACGAGCAGTACTTC. It yields the protein CASSRRNLGLAGPYEQYF.

The chain joins TRBV28 to TRBJ2-3; tentatively, D is TRBD2 (5 bases). CDR1 is MDHEN, CDR2 SYDVKM, per germline. The V end was cut by 2 bases, the J end by 5 bases, with 8 bases between. This CDR3 is 13 amino acids long. CDR3 in amino acids: CASSLLEVDTQYF. The CDR3 coding sequence is TGTGCCAGCAGTTTACTGGAGGTAGATACGCAGTATTTT.

Only a few counts were recorded for this clonotype. DNA of the CDR3: TGTGCCAGCAGCCAAGTCCTAGGGTTTACTGAAGCTTTCTTT. The encoded protein is CASSQVLGFTEAFF. This chain links TRBV14 with TRBJ1-1; D unclear. CDR1 and CDR2 from the germline V gene are SGHDN and FVKESK. V was pared by 1 base and J by 5 bases, with 11 bases between. This CDR3 region has 14 residues.

This chain connects TRBV24-1 to TRBJ2-3, with D maybe TRBD1 (6 bases). V lost 4 bases and J lost 8, with 15 bases in between. This CDR3 comprises 14 residues. CDR1 and CDR2 from the germline V gene are KGHDR and SFDVKD. The CDR3 region has the DNA TGTGCCACCAGTGAACCCCGGGACATGGCTACGCAGTATTTT. Translation gives CATSEPRDMATQYF.

This clonotype has just a few counts. The chain uses TRBV29-1 and TRBJ2-1; D remains ambiguous. CDR1 and CDR2 (germline): SQVTM, ANQGSEA. The CDR3 sequence is 16 residues long. V dropped 3 bases and J dropped 0 bases, with 15 bases sitting between them. The CDR3 sequence: CSVEGLATSSYNEQFF. The CDR3 coding sequence is TGCAGCGTTGAGGGGTTAGCAACGAGCTCCTACAATGAGCAGTTCTTC.

The J gene is TRBJ2-1, the V gene TRBV28; tentative D call: TRBD2 (5 bases). Germline CDR1 and CDR2: MDHEN and SYDVKM. This CDR3 spans 12 amino acids. Trimming cost V 3 bases and J 10 bases, with 10 bases left between them. CDR3 in amino acids: CASSFSSAEQFF. Here the CDR3 DNA reads TGTGCCAGCAGTTTTAGTAGCGCGGAGCAGTTCTTC. Full variable domain (rest looked up from reference TRBV28 and TRBJ2-1): DVKVTQSSRYLVKRTGEKVFLECVQDMDHENMFWYRQDPGLGLRLIYFSYDVKMKEKGDIPEGYSVSREKKERFSLILESASTNQTSMYLCASSFSSAEQFFGPGTRLTVL.

The sample holds a few counts of this clonotype. V is TRBV28 and J is TRBJ2-4; a possible D gene is TRBD1 (5 bases). V was trimmed by 7 bases and J by 0 bases, leaving 13 bases between them. This CDR3 comprises 15 residues. Per germline, CDR1 MDHEN and CDR2 SYDVKM. The CDR3 DNA is TGTGCCAGCAACCGGACACCAACAGCCAAAAACATTCAGTACTTC. Encoded protein: CASNRTPTAKNIQYF.

This clonotype was picked up a small number of times. The CDR3 here is CASSDAEGQGATDTQYF. CDR3 nucleotide sequence: TGTGCCAGCAGTGATGCCGAGGGACAGGGGGCCACAGATACGCAGTATTTT. The rearrangement uses TRBV2 and TRBJ2-3, with 12 bases matching TRBD1. The germline V gene has CDR1 SNHLY and CDR2 FYNNEI. The CDR3 spans 17 residues. After removal of 3 bases from V and 2 bases from J, the junction contained 6 bases not matched to a gene.

This clonotype turned up a few times. The CDR3 sequence: CASSLIGNRGELFF. The CDR3, as DNA: TGTGCCAGCAGTTTAATCGGGAATCGCGGGGAGCTGTTTTTT. The chain has TRBV28 and TRBJ2-2, with D possibly TRBD2 on 5 matching bases. Looked up from germline, CDR1 is MDHEN and CDR2 is SYDVKM. This CDR3 contains 14 residues. V was shortened by 2 bases and J by 7 bases, with 11 bases between the two germline ends.

The chain uses TRBV7-6 and TRBJ2-3, with 14 nucleotides matching TRBD2. CDR3 size: 17 residues. With 8 bases clipped from V and 0 bases from J, the junction kept 7 bases outside the gene matches. Germline V gives CDR1 SGHVS, CDR2 FNYEAQ. The CDR3 sequence: CASQGLAGGTSTDTQYF. Here the CDR3 DNA reads TGTGCCAGCCAAGGACTAGCGGGAGGTACTAGCACAGATACGCAGTATTTT.

The CDR3 region is CASSLVTDVNYGYTF. CDR3 DNA: TGCGCCAGCAGCTTGGTAACAGACGTTAACTATGGCTACACCTTC. The chain has TRBV5-1 and TRBJ1-2; D remains unclear. This CDR3 is built from 15 residues. Germline lookup yields CDR1 SGHRS and CDR2 YFSETQ. The V end lost 0 bases, the J end lost 1 base, and 10 bases lay between the germline ends.

This sequence joins TRBV13 and TRBJ2-7; D possibly corresponds to TRBD1 (6 bases). V was shortened by 8 bases and J by 1 base, with 15 bases between the two germline ends. The CDR3 spans 14 residues. The germline V gene has CDR1 PRHDT and CDR2 FYEKMQ (reference sequence). The CDR3 reads CASARQGTSYEQYF. The CDR3 coding sequence is TGTGCCAGCGCCAGGCAGGGGACGTCCTACGAGCAGTACTTC.

This clonotype was found a few times. This chain uses TRBV7-6 with TRBJ2-7, with no clear D. Per germline, CDR1 SGHVS and CDR2 FNYEAQ. The V and J ends lost 3 bases and 6 bases respectively, with 9 bases between them. CDR3 length equals 12 residues. Here the CDR3 reads CASSFPSGEQYF. CDR3 DNA: TGTGCCAGCAGCTTTCCCTCGGGCGAGCAGTACTTC.

This clonotype was observed many times. This chain joins TRBV7-8 and TRBJ2-7, with TRBD1 matching 8 bases. J lost 7 bases, V lost 4 bases, and 12 bases had no gene match. Germline CDR1 and CDR2: SGHVS and FQNEAQ. This CDR3 has 15 amino acids. The CDR3 here is CASSSPGQGAGEQYV. In DNA form, the CDR3 reads TGTGCCAGCAGCTCCCCTGGACAGGGAGCCGGGGAGCAGTACGTC.

This clonotype showed up just a few times. The chain joins TRBV2 to TRBJ2-3; D possibly corresponds to TRBD1 (6 bases). Germline CDR1 is SNHLY and CDR2 is FYNNEI. Trimming pared 8 bases from V and 0 bases from J, leaving 21 bases between. This CDR3 is 17 amino acids long. CDR3 coding DNA: TGTGCCAGCCACACGGACAGAGAAAGTGCTAGCACAGATACGCAGTATTTT. It encodes CASHTDRESASTDTQYF.

The genes are TRBV4-1 and TRBJ2-7; 9 bases match TRBD1. This CDR3 is 15 amino acids long. Trimming at V came to 1 base and at J to 3 bases, leaving 4 bases not matched to a gene. The germline CDR1 and CDR2 sequences are MGHRA and YSYEKL. Here the CDR3 DNA reads TGCGCCAGCAGCCAAGCCCCGGGACAGGGCTACGAGCAGTACTTC. It encodes CASSQAPGQGYEQYF.

The chain recombines TRBV5-1 with TRBJ2-2, with D uncertain. Germline CDR1 SGHRS, CDR2 YFSETQ. This CDR3 is built from 15 residues. V dropped 0 bases and J dropped 1 base, with 7 bases sitting between them. The CDR3 reads CASSLDSLNTGELFF. The CDR3 DNA follows: TGCGCCAGCAGCTTGGACAGCCTGAACACCGGGGAGCTGTTTTTT.

J is TRBJ2-6 and V is TRBV12-3 or TRBV12-4; D is uncertain. Trimming shortened V by 5 bases and J by 8 bases, and 7 bases separated the two germline ends. There are 12 residues in the CDR3. CDR3 coding DNA: TGTGCCAGCAGTCCAAACACCAACGTCCTGACTTTC. Its translation is CASSPNTNVLTF.

The chain links TRBV4-1 to TRBJ2-3; D perhaps matches TRBD2 (6 bases). Trimming removed 4 bases at V and 5 bases at J, with 10 bases between. CDR3 length: 13 residues. Germline V gives CDR1 MGHRA, CDR2 YSYEKL. The CDR3 nucleotides read TGCGCCAGCAGCCCCGGAGGGATAGATACGCAGTATTTT. The encoded protein is CASSPGGIDTQYF.

This chain connects TRBV20-1 to TRBJ2-7, with D possibly matching TRBD1 (5 bases). This CDR3 is built from 14 residues. CDR1 is DFQATT and CDR2 is SNEGSKA in the germline V gene (reference sequence). With 3 bases removed from V and 5 bases from J, the gap between germline ends came to 17 bases. CDR3 region: CSASVDSWGDEQYF. Written as DNA, the CDR3 is TGCAGTGCTAGTGTTGACAGCTGGGGCGACGAGCAGTACTTC.

This clonotype has ten or more counts. This sequence joins TRBV4-1 and TRBJ2-1; D unresolved. The CDR3 length is 14 residues. Germline CDR1 reads MGHRA; CDR2 reads YSYEKL. V lost 1 base to trimming and J lost 6 bases, with 10 bases between them. The CDR3, as DNA: TGCGCCAGCAGCCAAGTTGGAGAACGCAATGAGCAGTTCTTC. It codes for CASSQVGERNEQFF.